The 31 T cell receptor beta chains presented below share a single source sample, sequenced in a study of chemoradiotherapy in HPV16-positive cancers. Sequenced by immunoSEQ multiplex PCR; TCRdb stores in-frame clones only, minus some. The sample holds around 40,000 clones, 65% to 80% seen once. The sample in question was blood, obtained from a patient who underwent chemoradiotherapy. Receptors were obtained from a human donor with HPV-associated anogenital cancer.

This chain links TRBV2 with TRBJ2-1; TRBD2 matches at 13 bases. J gave up 12 bases and V 6 bases, and 8 bases lay outside the gene matches. This CDR3 has 14 residues. Germline CDR1 is SNHLY and CDR2 is FYNNEI. The CDR3: CASRPGLAGLRQFF. Here the CDR3 DNA reads TGTGCCAGCAGGCCGGGACTAGCGGGGTTACGGCAGTTCTTC. The whole variable domain, filled in from reference TRBV2 and TRBJ2-1, reads EPEVTQTPSHQVTQMGQEVILRCVPISNHLYFYWYRQILGQKVEFLVSFYNNEISEKSEIFDDQFSVERPDGSNFTLKIRSTKLEDSAMYFCASRPGLAGLRQFFGPGTRLTVL.

The chain couples TRBV19 to TRBJ1-1; TRBD1 agrees at 9 bases. The CDR3 sequence is 14 residues long. Germline V lookup: CDR1 LNHDA, CDR2 SQIVND (reference sequence). With 5 bases clipped from V and 5 bases from J, the junction kept 6 bases outside the gene matches. This chain's CDR3 is CASSPGQGMTEAFF. The CDR3 nucleotides read TGTGCCAGTAGTCCCGGACAGGGGATGACTGAAGCTTTCTTT.

This clone was observed once. This rearrangement joins TRBV12-5 to TRBJ1-3; D gene unclear. Germline loops: CDR1 LGHNT, CDR2 FRNRAP. This CDR3 has 13 residues. Trimming took 8 bases from V and 2 from J, leaving 10 bases between them. CDR3 coding DNA: TGTGCTAGTTCGAGTACGGCTGGAAACACCATATATTTT. Translated, it gives CASSSTAGNTIYF.

V gene TRBV7-3 combines with J gene TRBJ2-1; 7 bases map to TRBD2. CDR1 is SGHTA, CDR2 FQGTGA, per germline. V gave up 4 bases and J gave up 9 bases; unmatched junction bases: 0. This CDR3 is 11 amino acids long. DNA for the CDR3: TGTGCCAGCAGCTCTAGCGGTGAGCAGTTCTTC. It is translated as CASSSSGEQFF.

V gene TRBV10-3 combines with J gene TRBJ1-2; perhaps TRBD1 as D (5 bases). The V gene lost 10 bases and the J gene lost 3 bases, with 9 bases spanning the gap. Per the germline V gene, CDR1 is ENHRY and CDR2 is SYGVKD. CDR3 length: 11 amino acids. The chain's CDR3 is CATRGDYGYTF. CDR3 bases: TGTGCCACCCGGGGGGACTATGGCTACACCTTC.

This clone has just a few counts. The V call is TRBV7-2, the J call TRBJ1-5; D is possibly TRBD1 (5 bases). Germline CDR1 is SGHTA and CDR2 is FQGNSA. CDR3 length: 16 residues. The V end was cut by 4 bases, the J end by 2 bases, with 15 bases between. This CDR3 is CASSSGALLGNQPQHF. DNA of the CDR3: TGTGCCAGCAGCTCCGGGGCATTGCTGGGCAATCAGCCCCAGCATTTT.

This clone was recorded a few times. CDR3 in amino acids: CASSKQGAVEAFF. In DNA form, the CDR3 reads TGTGCCAGCAGCAAACAGGGGGCGGTTGAAGCTTTCTTT. V usage is TRBV27 and J usage is TRBJ1-1; 9 bases match TRBD1. Germline CDR1 is MNHEY and CDR2 is SMNVEV (reference sequence). The CDR3 loop spans 13 amino acids. The ends lost 6 bases at V and 7 bases at J; junction bases unmatched: 6.

V and J are TRBV6-1 and TRBJ2-1; D is perhaps TRBD2 (6 bases). Germline CDR1 is MNHNS and CDR2 is SASEGT. The CDR3 sequence is 14 residues long. Trimming cost V 7 bases and J 7 bases, with 17 bases left between them. The CDR3 DNA reads TGTGCCAGCACTCTGCCACGGGGGTTGAATGAGCAGTTCTTC. Translated: CASTLPRGLNEQFF.

The chain combines TRBV18 with TRBJ2-5, with D possibly TRBD1 on 6 matching bases. Germline loops: CDR1 KGHSH, CDR2 LQKENI. Trimming took off 4 bases at V and 5 bases at J, with 14 bases between the two ends. The CDR3 has 14 residues. The CDR3 coding sequence is TGTGCCAGCTCACTACCATCGCAGGGGGAGACCCAGTACTTC. Translated: CASSLPSQGETQYF.

The chain employs TRBV11-1 and TRBJ2-7; 13 nucleotides match TRBD2. V dropped 5 bases and J dropped 2; count of bases not matched to a gene: 6. Germline assignment: CDR1 SGHAT and CDR2 FQDESV (reference sequence). This CDR3 is built from 16 residues. In DNA form, the CDR3 reads TGTGCCAGCAGCGGCTATACTAGCGGGGGGGCCTACGAGCAGTACTTC. This gives the protein CASSGYTSGGAYEQYF.

This clone was observed a few times. V usage is TRBV7-7 and J usage is TRBJ2-2, with D uncertain. Deletions cut 5 bases from V and 4 bases from J, with 8 bases between. The CDR3 runs 13 residues. Germline V gene sequence: CDR1 SSHAT, CDR2 FNYEAQ (reference sequence). The CDR3 protein is CASSHGGTGELFF. In DNA, the CDR3 is TGTGCCAGCAGCCATGGTGGCACCGGGGAGCTGTTTTTT.

This chain joins TRBV7-2 and TRBJ2-7; perhaps TRBD1 as D (6 bases). CDR3 length equals 14 residues. The V gene's germline CDR1 is SGHTA and CDR2 FQGNSA. The V end was cut by 6 bases, the J end by 8 bases, with 20 bases between. Written as DNA, the CDR3 is TGTGCCAGCAGGTCCGGGACATCCTGGACGAAGCAGTACTTC. Translation: CASRSGTSWTKQYF.

The rearrangement joins TRBV25-1 to TRBJ2-2; D could derive from TRBD1 or TRBD2 (5 bases each). Germline lookup yields CDR1 MGHDK and CDR2 SYGVNS. The V and J ends lost 3 bases and 4 bases respectively, with 12 bases between them. CDR3 length equals 15 residues. As DNA, the CDR3 is TGTGCCAGCAGTGAGGTGGGGGTTCTCACCGGGGAGCTGTTTTTT. Residues: CASSEVGVLTGELFF.

The chain combines TRBV7-9 with TRBJ1-2; D is perhaps TRBD1 (6 bases). The length of the CDR3 is 15 residues. CDR1 and CDR2 from the germline V gene are SEHNR and FQNEAQ (reference sequence). The V gene lost 5 bases and the J gene lost 7 bases, with 20 bases spanning the gap. The CDR3 loop is CASSQSTGTAIGYTF. The CDR3 coding sequence is TGTGCCAGCAGCCAATCGACAGGAACCGCCATTGGCTACACCTTC.

This chain joins TRBV15 and TRBJ1-6; 9 bases are a match to TRBD1. The V gene's germline CDR1 is LNHNV and CDR2 YYDKDF (reference sequence). The CDR3 totals 20 residues. V was pared by 2 bases and J by 0 bases, with 11 bases of the junction left unmatched. The DNA of the CDR3 is TGTGCCACCAGCAGAACTCTACAGGGGGCTAGAAGCTCCTATAATTCACCCCTCCACTTT. Protein product: CATSRTLQGARSSYNSPLHF.

The chain uses TRBV29-1 and TRBJ1-2; 7 bases are a match to TRBD1. CDR3 size: 15 residues. V trimming: 3 bases; J trimming: 7 bases; junction bases outside the gene matches: 14. In germline, CDR1 is SQVTM, CDR2 ANQGSEA. The DNA of the CDR3 is TGCAGCGTTGACCCCCCCTCGGCAGGGGGAAGTGGCTACACCTTC. Translation: CSVDPPSAGGSGYTF.

This chain links TRBV7-7 with TRBJ2-4, with 7 bases lining up with TRBD2. CDR3 length equals 13 residues. The germline CDR1 and CDR2 sequences are SSHAT and FNYEAQ (reference sequence). The J segment lost 9 bases and the V segment lost 1 base, leaving 3 bases of the junction unmatched. The CDR3 DNA sequence: TGTGCCAGCAGCTTAGGGGAGGGTAGCATTCAGTACTTC. As protein: CASSLGEGSIQYF. Using reference TRBV7-7 and TRBJ2-4 for the parts outside the CDR3, the full variable domain is GAGVSQSPRYKVTKRGQDVTLRCDPISSHATLYWYQQALGQGPEFLTYFNYEAQPDKSGLPSDRFSAERPEGSISTLTIQRTEQRDSAMYRCASSLGEGSIQYFGAGTRLSVL.

V is TRBV9 and J is TRBJ2-2; 7 bases fit TRBD2. This CDR3 contains 15 residues. The germline gives CDR1 SGDLS, CDR2 YYNGEE. V dropped 0 bases and J dropped 5; count of bases not matched to a gene: 4. The CDR3 protein is CASSVGLAVTGELFF. In DNA form, the CDR3 reads TGTGCCAGCAGCGTAGGGCTAGCGGTTACCGGGGAGCTGTTTTTT.

This sequence joins TRBV7-8 and TRBJ1-2; TRBD1 agrees at 7 bases. Germline CDR1 is SGHVS and CDR2 is FQNEAQ. With V trimmed by 5 bases and J by 8 bases, 5 bases remained unmatched. The CDR3 consists of 12 residues. The chain's CDR3 is CASSADREGYTF. The CDR3 bases are TGTGCCAGCAGCGCAGACAGGGAGGGCTACACCTTC. The full variable domain, completed using reference TRBV7-8 and TRBJ1-2, is GAGVSQSPRYKVAKRGQDVALRCDPISGHVSLFWYQQALGQGPEFLTYFQNEAQLDKSGLPSDRFFAERPEGSVSTLKIQRTQQEDSAVYLCASSADREGYTFGSGTRLTVV.

The chain uses TRBV7-9 and TRBJ1-1; possible D gene TRBD1, 5 bases. V lost 8 bases and J 3 bases, leaving 16 bases between the germline ends. The CDR3 runs to 14 residues. CDR1 is SEHNR and CDR2 is FQNEAQ in the germline V gene (reference sequence). This chain's CDR3 is CASGGTKEYTEAFF. Written as DNA, the CDR3 is TGTGCCAGCGGGGGGACTAAAGAGTACACTGAAGCTTTCTTT.

Here the CDR3 reads CASSWTGQGGNQPQHF. The CDR3 DNA follows: TGTGCCAGCAGCTGGACCGGACAGGGAGGCAATCAGCCCCAGCATTTT. The rearrangement joins TRBV7-3 to TRBJ1-5; TRBD1 agrees at 8 bases. The ends lost 4 bases at V and 2 bases at J; junction bases unmatched: 7. Germline V gene sequence: CDR1 SGHTA, CDR2 FQGTGA. CDR3 length: 16 amino acids.

This clone was found a few times. The chain has TRBV7-9 and TRBJ1-2; the D gene is possibly TRBD1 (5 bases). CDR3 size: 16 residues. V lost 1 base and J lost 5, with 17 bases in between. The germline CDR1 and CDR2 sequences are SEHNR and FQNEAQ (reference sequence). CDR3 residues: CASSLDASRAPYGYTF. In DNA form, the CDR3 reads TGTGCCAGCAGCTTAGACGCCTCCAGGGCCCCGTATGGCTACACCTTC.

V and J are TRBV5-1 and TRBJ2-5; possible D gene TRBD1, 6 bases. V was shortened by 0 bases and J by 5 bases, with 14 bases between the two germline ends. Germline V gives CDR1 SGHRS, CDR2 YFSETQ. This CDR3 is built from 15 residues. Here the CDR3 DNA reads TGCGCCAGCAGCTTGGCTGTAACCCAGGGGGAGACCCAGTACTTC. As protein: CASSLAVTQGETQYF. Full variable domain (missing parts from reference TRBV5-1 and TRBJ2-5): KAGVTQTPRYLIKTRGQQVTLSCSPISGHRSVSWYQQTPGQGLQFLFEYFSETQRNKGNFPGRFSGRQFSNSRSEMNVSTLELGDSALYLCASSLAVTQGETQYFGPGTRLLVL.

This sequence joins TRBV29-1 and TRBJ2-5, with 11 bases lining up with TRBD2. This CDR3 spans 10 amino acids. V gave up 5 bases and J gave up 13 bases; unmatched junction bases: 3. Germline V gene data show CDR1 as SQVTM and CDR2 as ANQGSEA. The DNA for the CDR3 is TGCAGCGTTCTAGCGGGGGGCCTGTACTTC. This sequence encodes CSVLAGGLYF.

The chain is built from TRBV7-9 and TRBJ2-7; D gene ambiguous. Germline assignment: CDR1 SEHNR and CDR2 FQNEAQ (reference sequence). CDR3 length: 12 amino acids. V gave up 4 bases and J gave up 6 bases, with 10 bases separating them. The CDR3 spells CASSSIGTEQYF. CDR3 coding DNA: TGTGCCAGCAGCTCAATCGGAACCGAGCAGTACTTC.

This clone was seen a handful of times. The chain has TRBV19 and TRBJ1-1; D is perhaps TRBD1 (5 bases). V was shortened by 1 base and J by 4 bases, with 13 bases between the two germline ends. The germline V gene encodes CDR1 LNHDA and CDR2 SQIVND (reference sequence). This CDR3 is built from 15 residues. In DNA, the CDR3 is TGTGCCAGTAGTATAGGCCTCCAGGGAGGCACTGAAGCTTTCTTT. It yields the protein CASSIGLQGGTEAFF. The complete variable domain, with remaining parts taken from reference TRBV19 and TRBJ1-1, reads DGGITQSPKYLFRKEGQNVTLSCEQNLNHDAMYWYRQDPGQGLRLIYYSQIVNDFQKGDIAEGYSVSREKKESFPLTVTSAQKNPTAFYLCASSIGLQGGTEAFFGQGTRLTVV.

The chain joins TRBV15 to TRBJ1-2; D is uncertain. There are 16 residues in the CDR3. V was shortened by 0 bases and J by 6 bases, with 17 bases between the two germline ends. Germline V gene sequence: CDR1 LNHNV, CDR2 YYDKDF (reference sequence). CDR3 protein: CATSRDYGEKRNGYTF. The CDR3 DNA follows: TGTGCCACCAGCAGAGATTACGGGGAGAAGAGGAATGGCTACACCTTC.

The genes are TRBV6-1 and TRBJ2-1; tentatively, D is TRBD2 (5 bases). Trimming left V 4 bases short and J 4 bases short, with 8 bases between. The CDR3 is made up of 13 amino acids. Germline assignment: CDR1 MNHNS and CDR2 SASEGT. This CDR3 reads CASSARGYNEQFF. The CDR3 DNA is TGTGCCAGCAGTGCCCGGGGATACAATGAGCAGTTCTTC.

The sample holds one count of this clone. The DNA for the CDR3 is TGTGCCAGCAAATGGGACAGGGAGGCCGGGGAGCTGTTTTTT. This sequence encodes CASKWDREAGELFF. The chain employs TRBV5-6 and TRBJ2-2; 9 bases line up with TRBD1. Germline V gene data show CDR1 as SGHDT and CDR2 as YYEEEE. V shed 6 bases, J shed 6 bases, and the junction held 6 bases outside the gene matches. The CDR3 loop spans 14 amino acids.

The chain joins TRBV2 to TRBJ1-2; tentative D call: TRBD1 (5 bases). Germline V gene lookup returns CDR1 SNHLY and CDR2 FYNNEI. The CDR3 length is 18 residues. The V and J ends lost 1 base and 4 bases respectively, with 22 bases between them. Here the CDR3 reads CASSEGPPGPSIPYGYTF. CDR3 nucleotide sequence: TGTGCCAGCAGTGAAGGCCCTCCGGGACCCTCAATCCCCTATGGCTACACCTTC.

This sequence joins TRBV6-1 and TRBJ2-7; D may be TRBD1 (6 bases). V lost 3 bases and J 3 bases, leaving 12 bases between the germline ends. Germline V gives CDR1 MNHNS, CDR2 SASEGT. CDR3 length: 14 residues. For the CDR3, the DNA is TGTGCCAGCAGTGACCAGGGGCCGAACTACGAGCAGTACTTC. Its translation: CASSDQGPNYEQYF.